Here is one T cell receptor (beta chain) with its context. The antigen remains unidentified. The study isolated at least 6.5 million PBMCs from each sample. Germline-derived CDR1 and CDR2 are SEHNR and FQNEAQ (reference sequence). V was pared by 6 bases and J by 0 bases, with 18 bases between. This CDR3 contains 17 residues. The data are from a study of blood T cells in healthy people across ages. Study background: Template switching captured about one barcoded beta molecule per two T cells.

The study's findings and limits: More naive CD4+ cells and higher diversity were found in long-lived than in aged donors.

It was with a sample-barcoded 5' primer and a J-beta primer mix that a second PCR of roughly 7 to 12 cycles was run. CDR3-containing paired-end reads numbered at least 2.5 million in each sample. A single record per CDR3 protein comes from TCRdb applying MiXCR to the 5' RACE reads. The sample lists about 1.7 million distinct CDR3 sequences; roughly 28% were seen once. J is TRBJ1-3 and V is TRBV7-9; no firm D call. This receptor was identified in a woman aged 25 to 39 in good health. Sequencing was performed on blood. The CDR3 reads CASRHDPWTSSGNTIYF. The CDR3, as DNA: TGTGCCAGCAGGCACGACCCTTGGACTAGCTCTGGAAACACCATATATTTT.